The 31 T cell receptor beta chains below all came from one sample that was sequenced in a study of blood T cell repertoires in COVID-19. The assay was immunoSEQ multiplex PCR, and TCRdb's table has in-frame clones only and misses some. This table holds about 200,000 clones, 75% to 90% found once. Specimen: peripheral blood. These receptors were obtained from a man aged 60-69 years who had recovered from COVID-19.

This sequence joins TRBV7-9 and TRBJ2-7; 10 nucleotides line up with TRBD1. The V segment lost 4 bases and the J segment 2 bases; nucleotides outside the gene matches: 5. From germline, CDR1 is SEHNR and CDR2 FQNEAQ (reference sequence). The length of the CDR3 is 15 residues. The CDR3 DNA reads TGTGCCAGCAGCTCCCGGACAGGGGGTCCCTACGAGCAGTACTTC. Encoded protein: CASSSRTGGPYEQYF.

This chain links TRBV9 with TRBJ2-2; D is ambiguous. The V end lost 0 bases, the J end lost 0 bases, and 6 bases lay between the germline ends. The CDR3 spans 15 residues. Germline assignment: CDR1 SGDLS and CDR2 YYNGEE. CDR3 nucleotide sequence: TGTGCCAGCAGCGTAGACGCAGCGAACACCGGGGAGCTGTTTTTT. Protein: CASSVDAANTGELFF.

The chain joins TRBV18 to TRBJ2-1; maybe TRBD2 (6 bases). CDR3 length: 19 amino acids. V gave up 2 bases and J gave up 0 bases, with 20 bases separating them. CDR1 KGHSH and CDR2 LQKENI come from the germline V gene. The CDR3 protein is CASSPEGIGGVSSYNEQFF. The DNA for the CDR3 is TGTGCCAGCTCACCAGAGGGGATCGGCGGGGTTAGCTCCTACAATGAGCAGTTCTTC.

The chain carries TRBV9 and TRBJ1-1, with D maybe TRBD1 (5 bases). This CDR3 is 16 amino acids long. Trimming cost V 5 bases and J 1 base, with 18 bases left between them. CDR1 SGDLS and CDR2 YYNGEE come from the germline V gene. The CDR3 DNA follows: TGTGCCAGCAGGGACCCTGGACAACTTGGGAACACTGAAGCTTTCTTT. As protein: CASRDPGQLGNTEAFF.

The chain joins TRBV11-2 to TRBJ2-7; 12 positions match TRBD1. This CDR3 is 15 amino acids long. Germline values: CDR1 SGHAT, CDR2 FQNNGV. The V gene end was trimmed by 1 base and the J gene end by 5 bases; junction bases not matched to a gene: 3. CDR3 sequence (DNA): TGTGCCAGCAGCTTAGGCGGGACAGGGGGCGACGAGCAGTACTTC. It codes for CASSLGGTGGDEQYF.

The chain uses TRBV29-1 and TRBJ2-1, with D hard to call. Trimming pared 7 bases from V and 5 bases from J, leaving 12 bases between. The CDR3 loop spans 12 amino acids. From germline, CDR1 is SQVTM and CDR2 ANQGSEA. CDR3 DNA: TGCAGCGGAGGAAGTAGCCACAATGAGCAGTTCTTC. Protein sequence: CSGGSSHNEQFF.

The genes are TRBV6-6 and TRBJ2-7; D is perhaps TRBD1 (6 bases). With 5 bases removed from V and 3 bases from J, the gap between germline ends came to 20 bases. Germline V lookup: CDR1 MNHNY, CDR2 SVGAGI (reference sequence). CDR3 length: 16 residues. CDR3 region: CASSPKGGAVSYEQYF. The CDR3 DNA sequence: TGTGCCAGCAGTCCGAAAGGGGGAGCCGTAAGCTACGAGCAGTACTTC.

The rearrangement links TRBV6-1 to TRBJ2-7; D might be TRBD1 (5 bases). V was clipped by 5 bases and J by 4 bases, with 9 bases between them. Germline V gene data show CDR1 as MNHNS and CDR2 as SASEGT. This CDR3 has 12 amino acids. The CDR3 loop reads CASSSDRYEQYF. The CDR3 nucleotides read TGTGCCAGCAGTTCCGACAGATACGAGCAGTACTTC.

This rearrangement joins TRBV7-3 to TRBJ1-1, with D possibly being TRBD1 (6 bases). The CDR3 consists of 16 residues. Germline assignment: CDR1 SGHTA and CDR2 FQGTGA. V lost 4 bases, J lost 2 bases, and 17 bases lay in between. As DNA, the CDR3 is TGTGCCAGCAGCTACCGAGGGGGGGCCCTTAACACTGAAGCTTTCTTT. Protein: CASSYRGGALNTEAFF.

This rearrangement joins TRBV20-1 to TRBJ1-6, with a weak D call TRBD1 (5 bases). The CDR3 extends over 18 amino acids. Trimming took 3 bases from V and 4 from J, leaving 22 bases between them. Germline lookup yields CDR1 DFQATT and CDR2 SNEGSKA (reference sequence). The DNA of the CDR3 is TGCAGTGCTAGTAGGGGTCTCGGCTTATGGCAGTATAATTCACCCCTCCACTTT. It is translated as CSASRGLGLWQYNSPLHF.

The V gene is TRBV4-1, the J gene TRBJ2-1; 12 bases line up with TRBD2. J lost 3 bases, V lost 3 bases, and 6 bases had no gene match. The CDR3 consists of 17 residues. Germline CDR1 MGHRA, CDR2 YSYEKL. For the CDR3, the DNA is TGCGCCAGCAGCCATAGACTAGCGGGAGACTACTACAATGAGCAGTTCTTC. This gives the protein CASSHRLAGDYYNEQFF.

The genes are TRBV3-1 (or the pseudogene TRBV3-2) and TRBJ2-2; 8 bases match TRBD2. CDR3 length: 15 residues. Losses at the gene ends were 5 bases for V and 2 bases for J; bases not matched to a gene: 4. Germline values: CDR1 LGHDT, CDR2 YNNKEL (reference sequence). CDR3 in DNA: TGTGCCAGCAGCAAGAGCGGGGGAAACACCGGGGAGCTGTTTTTT. It codes for CASSKSGGNTGELFF.

This clone showed up just a few times. Written as DNA, the CDR3 is TGCAGCTTCCGTGGGGGCGTCGACACTGAAGCTTTCTTT. It is translated as CSFRGGVDTEAFF. The chain links TRBV29-1 to TRBJ1-1; D perhaps matches TRBD1 (6 bases). V shed 8 bases and J shed 3 bases, with 16 bases lying between them. This CDR3 is built from 13 residues. Germline CDR1 is SQVTM and CDR2 is ANQGSEA.

The V and J genes are TRBV9 and TRBJ2-1; the match to TRBD2 covers 8 bases. Germline V CDR1 and CDR2: SGDLS, YYNGEE. V lost 1 base and J lost 9; bases outside the gene matches: 6. CDR3 size: 14 residues. CDR3 in amino acids: CASSVLGGVSEQFF. In DNA, the CDR3 is TGTGCCAGCAGCGTACTCGGGGGGGTGAGTGAGCAGTTCTTC.

This clone has a handful of counts. The V and J genes are TRBV18 and TRBJ1-5; 7 nucleotides match TRBD1. This CDR3 spans 14 amino acids. V was clipped by 2 bases and J by 3 bases; unmatched bases: 1. Germline assignment: CDR1 KGHSH and CDR2 LQKENI. The CDR3 spells CASSPGTDNQPQHF. CDR3 bases: TGTGCCAGCTCACCAGGGACAGACAATCAGCCCCAGCATTTT.

The rearrangement uses TRBV5-4 and TRBJ2-2; 12 bases line up with TRBD2. The trim removed 4 bases at V and 7 bases at J, leaving 8 bases unmatched. Germline V gives CDR1 SGHNT, CDR2 YYREEE (reference sequence). The CDR3 is 16 amino acids. This chain's CDR3 is CASSRSTSGSNGELFF. DNA of the CDR3: TGTGCCAGCAGCCGGTCGACTAGCGGGAGCAACGGGGAGCTGTTTTTT.

The chain couples TRBV7-3 to TRBJ1-2; unclear D gene. This CDR3 comprises 13 residues. Trimming cost V 5 bases and J 7 bases, with 14 bases left between them. Germline lookup yields CDR1 SGHTA and CDR2 FQGTGA. The CDR3, as DNA: TGTGCCAGCAGCCCGTCGACACGTGGTGGCTACACCTTC. Translating it yields CASSPSTRGGYTF.

V usage is TRBV5-6 and J usage is TRBJ1-2; no reliable D call. CDR3 length: 13 amino acids. In germline, CDR1 is SGHDT, CDR2 YYEEEE. Trimming pared 2 bases from V and 4 bases from J, leaving 9 bases between. DNA of the CDR3: TGTGCCAGCAGCTTCGGGGTAGGCTATGGCTACACCTTC. It specifies CASSFGVGYGYTF. The complete variable domain, with remaining parts taken from reference TRBV5-6 and TRBJ1-2, reads DAGVTQSPTHLIKTRGQQVTLRCSPKSGHDTVSWYQQALGQGPQFIFQYYEEEERQRGNFPDRFSGHQFPNYSSELNVNALLLGDSALYLCASSFGVGYGYTFGSGTRLTVV.

This rearrangement joins TRBV19 to TRBJ2-5, with D possibly matching TRBD2 (6 bases). This CDR3 has 13 amino acids. The germline V gene encodes CDR1 LNHDA and CDR2 SQIVND (reference sequence). V lost 3 bases and J 4 bases, leaving 9 bases between the germline ends. The CDR3 nucleotides are TGTGCCAGTAGTATCCGGGGGAGAGAGACCCAGTACTTC. Its translation is CASSIRGRETQYF.

The rearrangement links TRBV5-1 to TRBJ2-3; 7 nucleotides agree with TRBD1. V was clipped by 4 bases and J by 0 bases; unmatched bases: 14. The V gene's germline CDR1 is SGHRS and CDR2 YFSETQ. The CDR3 extends over 18 amino acids. The CDR3 here is CASSEHKTGQASTDTQYF. The CDR3 DNA follows: TGCGCCAGCAGCGAGCACAAAACTGGACAGGCAAGCACAGATACGCAGTATTTT.

The chain links TRBV19 to TRBJ2-2; the D is unclear. The CDR3 sequence is 14 residues long. Trimming pared 6 bases from V and 1 base from J, leaving 9 bases between. Germline loops: CDR1 LNHDA, CDR2 SQIVND (reference sequence). The CDR3 region is CASRETGNTGELFF. In nucleotides, the CDR3 is TGTGCCAGTAGAGAGACGGGGAACACCGGGGAGCTGTTTTTT.

The chain uses TRBV3-1 (or the pseudogene TRBV3-2) and TRBJ2-5; D is unclear. The CDR3 covers 12 residues. V was clipped by 1 base and J by 5 bases, with 5 bases between them. Germline CDR1 and CDR2: LGHDT and YNNKEL (reference sequence). The CDR3 sequence is CASSQVRETQYF. DNA for the CDR3: TGTGCCAGCAGCCAAGTCAGGGAGACCCAGTACTTC.

The chain uses TRBV7-9 and TRBJ2-1; 8 bases agree with TRBD2. The V gene end was trimmed by 5 bases and the J gene end by 0 bases; junction bases not matched to a gene: 3. The CDR3 runs to 15 residues. Germline V gives CDR1 SEHNR, CDR2 FQNEAQ (reference sequence). Here the CDR3 DNA reads TGTGCCAGCAGCCGGGGGGGAGGCTCCTACAATGAGCAGTTCTTC. Protein sequence: CASSRGGGSYNEQFF.

The chain carries TRBV15 and TRBJ2-7; D might be TRBD2 (5 bases). Germline-derived CDR1 and CDR2 are LNHNV and YYDKDF (reference sequence). This CDR3 comprises 15 residues. Trimming cost V 9 bases and J 3 bases, with 21 bases left between them. The CDR3 reads CATQTAGSIGYEQYF. The CDR3 DNA sequence: TGTGCCACGCAAACGGCGGGTTCGATTGGCTACGAGCAGTACTTC.

The J gene is TRBJ2-3, the V gene TRBV4-3, with D uncertain. This CDR3 contains 16 residues. Trimming removed 4 bases at V and 6 bases at J, with 20 bases between. The germline V gene encodes CDR1 LGHNA and CDR2 YSLEER. This CDR3 is CASSRALGVRFDTQYF. CDR3 nucleotide sequence: TGCGCCAGCAGCCGCGCGTTAGGAGTCCGATTTGATACGCAGTATTTT.

The genes are TRBV3-1 (or the pseudogene TRBV3-2) and TRBJ1-3; D is ambiguous. The CDR3 has 14 residues. Germline V gene data show CDR1 as LGHDT and CDR2 as YNNKEL (reference sequence). V was pared by 4 bases and J by 0 bases, with 7 bases between. As DNA, the CDR3 is TGTGCCAGCAGCCCTCAGGCCTCTGGAAACACCATATATTTT. Its protein product is CASSPQASGNTIYF.

The chain links TRBV19 to TRBJ2-1; 8 bases are shared with TRBD2. Trimming at V came to 7 bases and at J to 10 bases, leaving 12 bases not matched to a gene. The CDR3 runs to 14 residues. CDR1 and CDR2 (germline): LNHDA, SQIVND (reference sequence). The CDR3 DNA sequence: TGTGCCAGTAATCCTACGGGGGGGCCTGGGGAGCAGTTCTTC. It is translated as CASNPTGGPGEQFF.

This clone was counted between two and nine times. The V call is TRBV19, the J call TRBJ1-5; 7 bases align to TRBD1. V was clipped by 5 bases and J by 4 bases; unmatched bases: 11. Germline V gene sequence: CDR1 LNHDA, CDR2 SQIVND (reference sequence). The CDR3 covers 16 residues. The CDR3, as DNA: TGTGCCAGTAGTTCTACAGGGGTCGGAGGGAATCAGCCCCAGCATTTT. Its translation is CASSSTGVGGNQPQHF.

The chain recombines TRBV5-1 with TRBJ2-3, with 8 nucleotides matching TRBD2. With 5 bases clipped from V and 4 bases from J, the junction kept 3 bases outside the gene matches. This CDR3 contains 13 residues. From germline, CDR1 is SGHRS and CDR2 YFSETQ. DNA for the CDR3: TGCGCCAGCAGGAGGACTAGCCCAGATACGCAGTATTTT. It encodes CASRRTSPDTQYF.

The chain joins TRBV5-1 to TRBJ2-1; 9 nucleotides align to TRBD1. Germline CDR1 is SGHRS and CDR2 is YFSETQ. This CDR3 contains 14 residues. The trim removed 2 bases at V and 9 bases at J, leaving 6 bases unmatched. DNA of the CDR3: TGCGCCAGCAGCTTATCCGGGACAGGGACTGAGCAGTTCTTC. It yields the protein CASSLSGTGTEQFF. The whole variable domain, remainder taken from reference TRBV5-1 and TRBJ2-1, is KAGVTQTPRYLIKTRGQQVTLSCSPISGHRSVSWYQQTPGQGLQFLFEYFSETQRNKGNFPGRFSGRQFSNSRSEMNVSTLELGDSALYLCASSLSGTGTEQFFGPGTRLTVL.

V and J are TRBV5-1 and TRBJ1-2, with D unclear. The germline V and J ends were trimmed by 0 bases and 1 base, with 13 bases remaining between them. The V gene's germline CDR1 is SGHRS and CDR2 YFSETQ. This CDR3 is built from 16 residues. The CDR3 region has the DNA TGCGCCAGCAGCTTGGAAGTGGGCGTAAATAACTATGGCTACACCTTC. Its protein product is CASSLEVGVNNYGYTF.